This T cell receptor (beta chain) was obtained from a study of ipilimumab plus nivolumab after autologous stem cell transplantation. Study summary: Median doses per patient: roughly five ipilimumab, fewer than ten nivolumab.

In this sample, this clone turned up a few times. Here immunoSEQ multiplex PCR was the method, and the copy in TCRdb shows in-frame clones only, minus some. This table holds tens of thousands of clones, 83% found once. V shed 4 bases and J 6 bases; nucleotides not matched to a gene: 7. The germline V gene has CDR1 SGHRS and CDR2 YFSETQ. The CDR3 is 14 residues long. The sequence derives from a male donor with diffuse large B-cell lymphoma. The chain has TRBV5-1 and TRBJ1-5; 7 bases agree with TRBD1. Sequencing was performed on PBMCs, taken in a trial of ipilimumab plus nivolumab as post-transplant consolidation. DNA for the CDR3: TGCGCCAGCAGCACTGGGGACAGCCGTCAGCCCCAGCATTTT. Residues: CASSTGDSRQPQHF. Variable domain in full (rest from reference TRBV5-1 and TRBJ1-5): KAGVTQTPRYLIKTRGQQVTLSCSPISGHRSVSWYQQTPGQGLQFLFEYFSETQRNKGNFPGRFSGRQFSNSRSEMNVSTLELGDSALYLCASSTGDSRQPQHFGDGTRLSIL.